Below are 22 T cell receptor beta chains sequenced from a single sample in a study of monozygotic twins with inflammatory bowel disease. TCRdb reprocessed the 5' RACE reads, with one entry per CDR3 protein and no DNA. Reported are approximately 400,000 distinct CDR3 sequences; the ten largest clones contain about 2.2%. Sequencing was carried out using blood. All receptors come from a human donor with ulcerative colitis or Crohn's disease, or a healthy co-twin of an affected twin (not recorded which).

This chain joins TRBV2 and TRBJ2-1. Germline V gene data show CDR1 as SNHLY and CDR2 as FYNNEI. The CDR3 runs to 13 residues. CDR3 in amino acids: CASSDWQDNEQFF.

This chain's CDR3 is CASSSGDTYEQYF. The chain has TRBV5-1 and TRBJ2-7; TCRdb proposes TRBD1, but this gene call is untestable without DNA. Germline-derived CDR1 and CDR2 are SGHRS and YFSETQ. The CDR3 runs to 13 residues.

The chain has TRBV25-1 and TRBJ2-7; TCRdb gives TRBD2 as the D gene, but with no DNA this cannot be confirmed. The CDR3 length is 15 residues. Germline V gene lookup returns CDR1 MGHDK and CDR2 SYGVNS. The CDR3 protein is CASHSGLAGVYEQYF.

The rearrangement links TRBV12-3 or TRBV12-4 to TRBJ1-4. The length of the CDR3 is 15 residues. CDR3 in amino acids: CASSFVGLGNEKLFF.

The chain recombines TRBV6-5 with TRBJ1-1; TCRdb reports TRBD1, a call that lacks DNA to check it against. The CDR3 consists of 16 residues. Per germline, CDR1 MNHEY and CDR2 SVGAGI. The CDR3 spells CASSSTGGILNTEAFF.

The V gene is TRBV7-2, the J gene TRBJ2-2. The CDR3 has 14 amino acids. Germline CDR1 is SGHTA and CDR2 is FQGNSA. CDR3 loop: CASSLVTSTGELFF.

V gene TRBV7-2 combines with J gene TRBJ2-2; TCRdb's D call, TRBD1, is unchecked because there is no DNA. The CDR3 has 13 amino acids. From germline, CDR1 is SGHTA and CDR2 FQGNSA. CDR3 in amino acids: CASSSQGPGELFF.

This sequence joins TRBV20-1 and TRBJ1-2; TCRdb reports TRBD1, a call that lacks DNA to check it against. CDR3 length: 14 amino acids. Germline values: CDR1 DFQATT, CDR2 SNEGSKA (reference sequence). The CDR3 loop is CSVRTQTLYYGYTF.

The rearrangement uses TRBV11-2 and TRBJ2-1; without DNA, the TCRdb call of TRBD1 cannot be checked. The CDR3 spans 16 residues. Germline V gives CDR1 SGHAT, CDR2 FQNNGV. The chain's CDR3 is CASSSKTGGSYNEQFF.

The chain joins TRBV7-2 to TRBJ2-3; checking the TCRdb D call of TRBD2 is not possible without DNA. Germline-derived CDR1 and CDR2 are SGHTA and FQGNSA. CDR3 length: 16 amino acids. CDR3 sequence: CASSPRTSGLADTQYF.

V is TRBV30 and J is TRBJ1-5; TCRdb picks TRBD1, but there is no DNA to check that call. CDR3 length: 13 residues. CDR1 and CDR2 from the germline V gene are GTSNPN and SVGIG (reference sequence). CDR3 amino acids: CAWRGTGGQPQHF.

This sequence joins TRBV15 and TRBJ2-3. Germline V gene lookup returns CDR1 LNHNV and CDR2 YYDKDF (reference sequence). The CDR3 loop spans 12 amino acids. This CDR3 reads CATSKLEDTQYF.

The chain recombines TRBV29-1 with TRBJ1-2. CDR3 length equals 12 residues. CDR1 and CDR2 from the germline V gene are SQVTM and ANQGSEA. CDR3 sequence: CSVARINYGYTF.

The V gene is TRBV18, the J gene TRBJ2-5. This CDR3 contains 13 residues. CDR1 and CDR2 from the germline V gene are KGHSH and LQKENI. CDR3 in amino acids: CASSPPLRETQYF.

The rearrangement joins TRBV5-1 to TRBJ2-1; the TRBD1 assignment by TCRdb is unverifiable without DNA. Germline CDR1 SGHRS, CDR2 YFSETQ. The CDR3 extends over 15 amino acids. The CDR3 loop reads CASRAGLTSYNEQFF. Looking up the rest from reference TRBV5-1 and TRBJ2-1 gives the full variable domain: KAGVTQTPRYLIKTRGQQVTLSCSPISGHRSVSWYQQTPGQGLQFLFEYFSETQRNKGNFPGRFSGRQFSNSRSEMNVSTLELGDSALYLCASRAGLTSYNEQFFGPGTRLTVL.

This chain uses TRBV9 with TRBJ2-4; TCRdb gives TRBD1 as the D gene, but with no DNA this cannot be confirmed. The CDR3 totals 16 residues. Germline CDR1 SGDLS, CDR2 YYNGEE. CDR3 sequence: CASSVGGTRGENIQYF.

The CDR3 sequence is CASAQQGAQNTGELFF. The chain couples TRBV6-2 or TRBV6-3 to TRBJ2-2; TCRdb names TRBD1, which stays unverified in the absence of DNA. Germline values: CDR1 MNHEY, CDR2 SVGEGT. CDR3 size: 16 residues.

The V and J genes are TRBV20-1 and TRBJ2-7; the TCRdb call, TRBD1, lacks DNA for checking. This CDR3 is 15 amino acids long. Germline V gene lookup returns CDR1 DFQATT and CDR2 SNEGSKA (reference sequence). The CDR3 spells CSARTGGLTPGEQYF.

The chain combines TRBV7-2 with TRBJ1-5; TCRdb proposes TRBD1, but this gene call is untestable without DNA. Germline CDR1 SGHTA, CDR2 FQGNSA. The CDR3 is 15 amino acids. The CDR3 here is CASSLDSSGGSPQHF.

V gene TRBV11-1 combines with J gene TRBJ2-6; TCRdb calls TRBD1, which cannot be checked without DNA. Germline loops: CDR1 SGHAT, CDR2 FQDESV (reference sequence). The CDR3 consists of 16 residues. The CDR3 spells CASSLGGAGGANVLTF.

The chain carries TRBV3-1 and TRBJ2-5; the D gene TCRdb calls, TRBD2, cannot be checked with no DNA. The germline V gene has CDR1 LGHDT and CDR2 YNNKEL (reference sequence). The CDR3 loop spans 18 amino acids. CDR3 loop: CASSQGFDRLAGQETQYF.

The chain uses TRBV6-2 or TRBV6-3 and TRBJ1-1. CDR3 length equals 13 residues. Looked up from germline, CDR1 is MNHEY and CDR2 is SVGEGT. This CDR3 is CASSYSSGYEAFF.